This T cell receptor (beta chain) was sequenced for a study of shared clonotypes between healthy human individuals. The germline V and J ends were trimmed by 5 bases and 10 bases, with 20 bases remaining between them. Germline CDR1 and CDR2: MGHDK and SYGVNS. The length of the CDR3 is 14 residues. The authors distributed each subset's genomic DNA evenly over several immunoSEQ plates. Amplification in unsorted PBMC replicate PCRs started from 300 ng DNA, which equals about 30,000 T cell genomes. Study processing details: ImmunoSEQ supplied junction-only sequences lacking quality scores, so filtering was different. Libraries were prepared by immunoSEQ multiplex PCR; TCRdb keeps only in-frame clonotypes and omits some of them. The DNA was the basis for D and trimming; V, J and clone size are from that table. The sample holds 450,000 to 650,000 clones; around 78% are singletons and the top ten take approximately 12%.

Healthy HIV-negative adults with no recent acute infections or vaccinations were recruited as donors. The material sequenced was PBMCs. This chain links TRBV25-1 with TRBJ1-1; D not certain. This clonotype was sampled from a woman in her thirties or forties in good health. Some clones in this sample may be carry-over from other donors' samples. CDR3 DNA: TGTGCCAGCAGTCCTCCAGGCGGCGGGCGGGGAGCTTTCTTT. Translated: CASSPPGGGRGAFF.